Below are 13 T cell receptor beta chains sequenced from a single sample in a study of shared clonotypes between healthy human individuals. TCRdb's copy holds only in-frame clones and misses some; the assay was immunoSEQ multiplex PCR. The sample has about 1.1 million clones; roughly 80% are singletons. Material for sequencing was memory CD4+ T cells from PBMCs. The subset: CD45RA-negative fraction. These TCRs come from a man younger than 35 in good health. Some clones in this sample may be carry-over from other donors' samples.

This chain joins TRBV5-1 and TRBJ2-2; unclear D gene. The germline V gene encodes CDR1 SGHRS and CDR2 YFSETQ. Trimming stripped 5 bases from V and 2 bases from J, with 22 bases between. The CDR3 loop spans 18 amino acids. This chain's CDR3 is CASSTDQTTSTNTGELFF. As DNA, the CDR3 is TGCGCCAGCAGTACCGACCAGACGACGTCGACTAACACCGGGGAGCTGTTTTTT. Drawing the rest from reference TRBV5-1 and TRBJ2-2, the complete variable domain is KAGVTQTPRYLIKTRGQQVTLSCSPISGHRSVSWYQQTPGQGLQFLFEYFSETQRNKGNFPGRFSGRQFSNSRSEMNVSTLELGDSALYLCASSTDQTTSTNTGELFFGEGSRLTVL.

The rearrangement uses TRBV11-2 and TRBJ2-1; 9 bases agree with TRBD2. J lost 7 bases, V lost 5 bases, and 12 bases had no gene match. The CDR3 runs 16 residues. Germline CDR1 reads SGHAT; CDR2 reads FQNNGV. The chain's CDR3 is CASSLFVLAGVNEQFF. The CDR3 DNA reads TGTGCCAGCAGCCTCTTCGTTTTAGCGGGGGTGAATGAGCAGTTCTTC.

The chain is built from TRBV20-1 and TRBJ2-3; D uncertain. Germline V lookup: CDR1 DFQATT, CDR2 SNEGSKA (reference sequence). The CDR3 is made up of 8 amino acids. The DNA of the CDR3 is TGCAAGACAGATACGCAGTATTTT. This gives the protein CKTDTQYF.

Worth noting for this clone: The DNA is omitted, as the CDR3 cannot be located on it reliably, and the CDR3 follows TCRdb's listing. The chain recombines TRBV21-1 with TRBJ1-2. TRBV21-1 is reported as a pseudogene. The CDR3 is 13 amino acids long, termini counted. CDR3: CASSTEVGYGCTF.

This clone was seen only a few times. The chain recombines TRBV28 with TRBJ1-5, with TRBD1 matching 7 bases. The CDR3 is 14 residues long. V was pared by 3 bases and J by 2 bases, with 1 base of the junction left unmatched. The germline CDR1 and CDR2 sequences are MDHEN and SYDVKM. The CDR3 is CASSFRGGNQPQHF. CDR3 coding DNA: TGTGCCAGCAGTTTCAGGGGGGGCAATCAGCCCCAGCATTTT. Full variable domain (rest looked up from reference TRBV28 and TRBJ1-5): DVKVTQSSRYLVKRTGEKVFLECVQDMDHENMFWYRQDPGLGLRLIYFSYDVKMKEKGDIPEGYSVSREKKERFSLILESASTNQTSMYLCASSFRGGNQPQHFGDGTRLSIL.

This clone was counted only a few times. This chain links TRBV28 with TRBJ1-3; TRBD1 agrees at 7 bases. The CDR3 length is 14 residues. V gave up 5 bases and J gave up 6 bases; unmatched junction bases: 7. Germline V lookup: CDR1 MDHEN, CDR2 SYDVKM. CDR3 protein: CASSIFQGENTIYF. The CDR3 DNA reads TGTGCCAGCAGTATTTTTCAGGGGGAAAACACCATATATTTT.

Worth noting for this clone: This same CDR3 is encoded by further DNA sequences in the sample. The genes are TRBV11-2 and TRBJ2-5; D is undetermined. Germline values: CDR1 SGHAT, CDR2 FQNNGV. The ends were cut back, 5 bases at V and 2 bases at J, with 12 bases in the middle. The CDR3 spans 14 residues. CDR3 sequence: CASSPSDSQETQYF. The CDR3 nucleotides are TGTGCCAGCAGCCCCTCCGATTCTCAAGAGACCCAGTACTTC.

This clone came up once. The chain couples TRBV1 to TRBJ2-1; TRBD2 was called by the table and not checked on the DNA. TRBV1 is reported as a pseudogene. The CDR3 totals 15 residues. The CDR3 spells CTSSQDPSGYNEQFF. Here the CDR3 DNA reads TGCACCAGCAGCCAAGACCCTAGCGGGTACAATGAGCAGTTCTTC.

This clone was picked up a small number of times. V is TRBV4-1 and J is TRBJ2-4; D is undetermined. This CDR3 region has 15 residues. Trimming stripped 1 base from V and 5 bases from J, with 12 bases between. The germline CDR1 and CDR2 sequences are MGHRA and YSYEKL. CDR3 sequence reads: CASSQVGSPENIQYF. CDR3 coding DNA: TGCGCCAGCAGCCAAGTAGGATCTCCCGAAAACATTCAGTACTTC.

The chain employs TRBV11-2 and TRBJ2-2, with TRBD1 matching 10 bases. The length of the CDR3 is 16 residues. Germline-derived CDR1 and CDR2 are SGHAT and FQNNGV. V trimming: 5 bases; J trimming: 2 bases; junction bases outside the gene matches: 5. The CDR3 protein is CASSKRQGANTGELFF. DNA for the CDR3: TGTGCCAGCAGCAAACGACAGGGGGCCAACACCGGGGAGCTGTTTTTT.

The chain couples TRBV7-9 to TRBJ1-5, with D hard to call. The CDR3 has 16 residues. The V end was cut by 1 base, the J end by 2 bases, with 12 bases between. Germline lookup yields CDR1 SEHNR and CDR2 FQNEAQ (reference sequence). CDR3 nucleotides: TGTGCCAGCAGCTTAGAGGTCACCCGGGGCAATCAGCCCCAGCATTTT. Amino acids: CASSLEVTRGNQPQHF.

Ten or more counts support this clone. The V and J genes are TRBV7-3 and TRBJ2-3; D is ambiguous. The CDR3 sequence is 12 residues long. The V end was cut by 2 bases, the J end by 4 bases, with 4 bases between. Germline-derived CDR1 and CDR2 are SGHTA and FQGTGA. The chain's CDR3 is CASSLGADTQYF. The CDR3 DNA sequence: TGTGCCAGCAGCTTAGGTGCAGATACGCAGTATTTT.

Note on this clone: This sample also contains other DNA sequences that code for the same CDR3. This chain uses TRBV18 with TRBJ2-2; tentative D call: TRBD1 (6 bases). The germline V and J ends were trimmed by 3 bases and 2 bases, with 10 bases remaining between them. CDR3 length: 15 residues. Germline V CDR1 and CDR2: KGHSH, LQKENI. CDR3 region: CASSPRTVNTGELFF. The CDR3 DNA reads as TGTGCCAGCTCACCGCGGACAGTTAACACCGGGGAGCTGTTTTTT.